The T cell receptor (beta chain) under discussion was sequenced for a study of technical replicates of blood from four donors. Data came from immunoSEQ multiplex PCR; TCRdb stores just in-frame clones and leaves some out. The data show 65,000 to 85,000 clones, approximately 94% seen once. The CDR3 runs to 13 residues. From germline, CDR1 is SGHAT and CDR2 FQNNGV. Trimming took 3 bases from V and 4 from J; bases not matched to a gene: 3. The sequence came from a human donor in good health. The chain uses TRBV11-2 and TRBJ2-7; the match to TRBD1 covers 7 bases. Sequenced: T cells isolated from PBMCs. The CDR3 reads CASSLGQSYEQYF. The CDR3 coding sequence is TGTGCCAGCAGCTTGGGACAGAGTTACGAGCAGTACTTC.